The present T cell receptor (beta chain) was sequenced within a study of blood T cells in healthy people across ages. In germline, CDR1 is MNHEY, CDR2 SMNVEV (reference sequence). Between the trimmed V and J ends, which lost 7 bases and 2 bases, there was a span of 10 bases. The CDR3 contains 13 residues. Using a J-beta primer mix together with a sample-barcoded 5' primer, a second PCR was run for about 7 to 12 cycles. TCRdb passed the 5' RACE reads through MiXCR, listing each CDR3 protein once. The table records 850,000 to 1,100,000 distinct CDR3 sequences, roughly two fifths of them present only once. Comment on this clonotype: Its antigen is unknown.

Study-wide findings and caveats: The donors' CMV status was not determined, possibly confounding changes in expanded clonotypes. Researchers said unsorted PBMCs prevented a conclusive naive versus antigen-experienced comparison. Older age went with lower TCR beta diversity per million T cells, in a roughly linear way.

The sample consisted of blood. This TCR was sampled from a man aged 18 to 29 in good health. V gene TRBV27 combines with J gene TRBJ2-3; D gene unclear. The DNA for the CDR3 is TGTGCCAGCACTCCCGATCCCACAGATACGCAGTATTTT. It codes for CASTPDPTDTQYF.